This entry lists 18 T cell receptor beta chains sequenced from one sample in a study of T cell responses to AZD1222 COVID-19 vaccine. Sequencing used immunoSEQ multiplex PCR; TCRdb keeps in-frame clones, though not all of them. The sample comprises approximately 110,000 clones, roughly 91% of which are singletons, and 4.4% rests with the top ten. Sequencing was performed on peripheral blood, taken on day 0 of AZD1222 vaccination. These receptors were obtained from an adult in good health.

The CDR3: CASSSIGAGRGYTF. The CDR3 nucleotides are TGTGCCAGCAGTTCCATCGGGGCAGGGCGAGGCTACACCTTC. The chain combines TRBV6-5 with TRBJ1-2, with TRBD1 as a possible D gene (5 bases). The CDR3 spans 14 residues. Germline V CDR1 and CDR2: MNHEY, SVGAGI. V dropped 4 bases and J dropped 8 bases, with 17 bases sitting between them.

The chain couples TRBV2 to TRBJ2-3; D is possibly TRBD1 (7 bases). Germline V CDR1 and CDR2: SNHLY, FYNNEI. V was pared by 7 bases and J by 3 bases, with 14 bases between. The CDR3 sequence is 14 residues long. CDR3: CASIRDSGTDTQYF. CDR3 DNA: TGTGCCAGCATCCGGGACAGCGGGACAGATACGCAGTATTTT. The complete variable domain, with remaining parts taken from reference TRBV2 and TRBJ2-3, reads EPEVTQTPSHQVTQMGQEVILRCVPISNHLYFYWYRQILGQKVEFLVSFYNNEISEKSEIFDDQFSVERPDGSNFTLKIRSTKLEDSAMYFCASIRDSGTDTQYFGPGTRLTVL.

The chain links TRBV7-2 to TRBJ2-7; no firm D call. Looked up from germline, CDR1 is SGHTA and CDR2 is FQGNSA. There are 14 residues in the CDR3. The germline V and J ends were trimmed by 1 base and 3 bases, with 10 bases remaining between them. CDR3 sequence (DNA): TGTGCCAGCAGCTTAGGTTTTGTAGGCTACGAGCAGTACTTC. Amino acid sequence: CASSLGFVGYEQYF. The full variable domain, in which reference TRBV7-2 and TRBJ2-7 provide the parts outside the CDR3, is GAGVSQSPSNKVTEKGKDVELRCDPISGHTALYWYRQSLGQGLEFLIYFQGNSAPDKSGLPSDRFSAERTGGSVSTLTIQRTQQEDSAVYLCASSLGFVGYEQYFGPGTRLTVT.

The chain has TRBV5-5 and TRBJ2-1, with D perhaps TRBD2 (9 bases). V was cut by 0 bases and J by 9 bases, with 16 bases left in between. Germline V gene sequence: CDR1 SGHKS, CDR2 YYEKEE (reference sequence). There are 15 residues in the CDR3. CDR3 coding DNA: TGTGCCAGCAGCTTGGCGGCGGGAGGGACAGGTGAGCAGTTCTTC. This translates into CASSLAAGGTGEQFF.

This chain links TRBV6-5 with TRBJ1-2; D not certain. Germline CDR1 reads MNHEY; CDR2 reads SVGAGI. V was shortened by 6 bases and J by 3 bases, with 11 bases between the two germline ends. The CDR3 is made up of 13 amino acids. DNA for the CDR3: TGTGCCAGCAGACCCGGGAGCTACTATGGCTACACCTTC. Amino acid sequence: CASRPGSYYGYTF.

The chain links TRBV29-1 to TRBJ1-1; a weak D match, TRBD1 (6 bases). The germline V gene encodes CDR1 SQVTM and CDR2 ANQGSEA. The CDR3 is made up of 13 amino acids. V shed 7 bases and J shed 0 bases, with 12 bases lying between them. The chain's CDR3 is CSAKDRLNTEAFF. The CDR3, as DNA: TGCAGCGCTAAGGACAGACTGAACACTGAAGCTTTCTTT.

The chain uses TRBV6-5 and TRBJ2-7; 11 positions agree with TRBD2. Germline lookup yields CDR1 MNHEY and CDR2 SVGAGI. The CDR3 sequence is 14 residues long. V lost 7 bases, J lost 2 bases, and 4 bases stayed unmatched. This chain's CDR3 is CASTGTSGPYEQYF. The DNA for the CDR3 is TGTGCCAGCACCGGGACTAGCGGCCCCTACGAGCAGTACTTC.

This rearrangement joins TRBV6-5 to TRBJ2-5; 12 positions agree with TRBD2. Germline V gene lookup returns CDR1 MNHEY and CDR2 SVGAGI. The CDR3 is made up of 14 amino acids. V lost 6 bases, J lost 1 base, and 0 bases stayed unmatched. The CDR3: CASRLAGGQETQYF. Here the CDR3 DNA reads TGTGCCAGCAGACTAGCGGGGGGCCAAGAGACCCAGTACTTC.

This clone was recorded only once. This chain connects TRBV28 to TRBJ1-1; perhaps TRBD1 as D (6 bases). The CDR3 extends over 14 amino acids. CDR1 MDHEN and CDR2 SYDVKM come from the germline V gene. The V end was cut by 6 bases, the J end by 1 base, with 12 bases between. CDR3 amino acids: CASSLGTPNTEAFF. For the CDR3, the DNA is TGTGCCAGCAGCTTGGGGACACCGAACACTGAAGCTTTCTTT.

This chain links TRBV7-8 with TRBJ1-5; 8 nucleotides match TRBD1. The V segment lost 3 bases and the J segment 5 bases; nucleotides outside the gene matches: 0. CDR1 is SGHVS, CDR2 FQNEAQ, per germline. This CDR3 is built from 13 residues. The CDR3 sequence: CASSLTGDQPQHF. The DNA for the CDR3 is TGTGCCAGCAGCTTGACAGGGGATCAGCCCCAGCATTTT.

The gene calls are TRBV19 and TRBJ2-2; D is unresolved. CDR3 length: 14 residues. V lost 5 bases and J 5 bases, leaving 12 bases between the germline ends. Per the germline V gene, CDR1 is LNHDA and CDR2 is SQIVND (reference sequence). The CDR3 region has the DNA TGTGCCAGTAGTCCAGAATCATGGACCGGGGAGCTGTTTTTT. Translation gives CASSPESWTGELFF.

This sequence joins TRBV28 and TRBJ1-2; TRBD1 agrees at 7 bases. Germline values: CDR1 MDHEN, CDR2 SYDVKM. The CDR3 is 15 amino acids. The ends lost 6 bases at V and 6 bases at J; junction bases unmatched: 13. In DNA form, the CDR3 reads TGTGCCAGCAGAAGCATAAGGGGGCGCGGAGATGGCTACACCTTC. Translated, it gives CASRSIRGRGDGYTF.

The CDR3: CASSFGGLYEQYF. The CDR3 nucleotides are TGTGCCAGCAGCTTTGGGGGACTTTACGAGCAGTACTTC. This sequence joins TRBV7-9 and TRBJ2-7; D might be TRBD2 (6 bases). The CDR3 covers 13 residues. V was pared by 3 bases and J by 4 bases, with 10 bases between. The germline CDR1 and CDR2 sequences are SEHNR and FQNEAQ (reference sequence).

Concerning this clone itself: This sample includes further DNA sequences coding for the same CDR3. The chain uses TRBV5-1 and TRBJ1-2; D is ambiguous. The length of the CDR3 is 13 residues. CDR1 and CDR2 from the germline V gene are SGHRS and YFSETQ. V was pared by 0 bases and J by 3 bases, with 6 bases between. The CDR3 coding sequence is TGCGCCAGCAGCTTGGATGGAGACTATGGCTACACCTTC. Translating it yields CASSLDGDYGYTF.

This clone was found once. The chain joins TRBV7-9 to TRBJ1-4; tentative D call: TRBD1 (5 bases). Trimming left V 5 bases short and J 4 bases short, with 14 bases between. The CDR3 has 15 amino acids. CDR1 is SEHNR, CDR2 FQNEAQ, per germline (reference sequence). The CDR3 coding sequence is TGTGCCAGCAGCGTCCTAGGGGATTTTAATGAAAAACTGTTTTTT. Translated: CASSVLGDFNEKLFF.

J is TRBJ2-1 and V is TRBV7-9, with 7 nucleotides matching TRBD2. Per germline, CDR1 SEHNR and CDR2 FQNEAQ (reference sequence). The CDR3 sequence is 15 residues long. The V segment lost 2 bases and the J segment 6 bases; nucleotides outside the gene matches: 7. CDR3 coding DNA: TGTGCCAGCAGCTTATTAGCGGGCCTATCCAATGAGCAGTTCTTC. It encodes CASSLLAGLSNEQFF.

J is TRBJ2-5 and V is TRBV9; 12 positions agree with TRBD1. Germline V gene lookup returns CDR1 SGDLS and CDR2 YYNGEE. The V gene end was trimmed by 3 bases and the J gene end by 5 bases; junction bases not matched to a gene: 14. The CDR3 loop spans 18 amino acids. The CDR3 DNA reads TGTGCCAGCAGCGAAGGCGGGACAGGGGGCATAGGGTTCGAGACCCAGTACTTC. It encodes CASSEGGTGGIGFETQYF.

As regards this clone: The junction shows a germline mismatch at one end, possibly a read error. V is TRBV12-3 or TRBV12-4 and J is TRBJ1-1; D perhaps matches TRBD1 (5 bases). The CDR3 contains 13 residues. For the CDR3, the DNA is TGTGCCACCGGTGCGACAGACAACACTGAATCTTTCTTT. This encodes CATGATDNTESFF.